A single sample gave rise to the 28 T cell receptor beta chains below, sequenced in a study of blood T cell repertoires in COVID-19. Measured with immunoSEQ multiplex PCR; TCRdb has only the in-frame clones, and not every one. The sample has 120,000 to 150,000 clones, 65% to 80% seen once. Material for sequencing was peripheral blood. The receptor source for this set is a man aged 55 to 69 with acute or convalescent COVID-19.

In DNA form, the CDR3 reads TGTGCCAGCAGTCTTTATCGGGACAGCTCTGGAAACACCATATATTTT. Protein: CASSLYRDSSGNTIYF. The V call is TRBV7-6, the J call TRBJ1-3, with TRBD1 matching over 7 bases. This CDR3 region has 16 residues. Per germline, CDR1 SGHVS and CDR2 FNYEAQ. J gave up 0 bases and V 6 bases, and 8 bases lay outside the gene matches.

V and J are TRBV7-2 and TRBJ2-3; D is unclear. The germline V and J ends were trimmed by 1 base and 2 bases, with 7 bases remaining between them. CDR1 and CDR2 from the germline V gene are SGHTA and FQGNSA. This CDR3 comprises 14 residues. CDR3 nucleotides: TGTGCCAGCAGCTTAGGGCCACACACAGATACGCAGTATTTT. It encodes CASSLGPHTDTQYF.

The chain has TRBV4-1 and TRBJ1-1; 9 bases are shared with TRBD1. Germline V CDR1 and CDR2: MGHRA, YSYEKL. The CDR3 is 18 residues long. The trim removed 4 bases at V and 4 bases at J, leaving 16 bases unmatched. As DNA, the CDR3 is TGCGCCAGCAGCCGAGAGCCGGGACAGGGTTTTCTCGGCACTGAAGCTTTCTTT. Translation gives CASSREPGQGFLGTEAFF.

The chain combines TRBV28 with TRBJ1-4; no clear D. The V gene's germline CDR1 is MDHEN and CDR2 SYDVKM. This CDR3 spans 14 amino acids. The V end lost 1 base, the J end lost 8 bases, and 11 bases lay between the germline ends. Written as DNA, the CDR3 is TGTGCCAGCAGTTTATCGGCGGGGAAAGAAAAACTGTTTTTT. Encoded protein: CASSLSAGKEKLFF.

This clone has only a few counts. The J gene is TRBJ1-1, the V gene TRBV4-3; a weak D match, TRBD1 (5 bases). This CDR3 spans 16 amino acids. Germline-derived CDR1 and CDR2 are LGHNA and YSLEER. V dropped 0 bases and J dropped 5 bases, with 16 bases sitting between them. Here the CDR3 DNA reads TGCGCCAGCAGCCAAGATCTTAGCAGGGCAGGAACTGAAGCTTTCTTT. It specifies CASSQDLSRAGTEAFF.

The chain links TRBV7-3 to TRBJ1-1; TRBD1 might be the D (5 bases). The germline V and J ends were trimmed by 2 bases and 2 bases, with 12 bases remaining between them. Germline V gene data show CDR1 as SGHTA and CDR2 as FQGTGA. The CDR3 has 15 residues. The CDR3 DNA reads TGTGCCAGCAGCTTACATCCAGGGATTAACACTGAAGCTTTCTTT. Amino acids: CASSLHPGINTEAFF.

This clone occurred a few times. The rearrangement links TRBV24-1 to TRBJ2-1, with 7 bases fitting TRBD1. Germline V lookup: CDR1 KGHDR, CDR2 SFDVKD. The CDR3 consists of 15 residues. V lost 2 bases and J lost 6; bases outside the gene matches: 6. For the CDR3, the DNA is TGTGCCACCAGTGATTCCGGGACAGTAATCAATGAGCAGTTCTTC. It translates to CATSDSGTVINEQFF.

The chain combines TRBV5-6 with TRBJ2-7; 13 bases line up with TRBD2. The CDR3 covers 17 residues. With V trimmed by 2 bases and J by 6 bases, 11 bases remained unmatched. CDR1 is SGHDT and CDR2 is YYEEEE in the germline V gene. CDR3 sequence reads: CASSLTSGRAIMGEQYF. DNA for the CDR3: TGTGCCAGCAGCTTAACTAGCGGGAGGGCCATTATGGGCGAGCAGTACTTC.

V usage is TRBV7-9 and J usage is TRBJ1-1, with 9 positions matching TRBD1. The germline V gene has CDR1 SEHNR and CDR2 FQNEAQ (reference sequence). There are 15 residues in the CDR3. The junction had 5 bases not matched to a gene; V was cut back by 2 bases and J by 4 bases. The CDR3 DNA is TGTGCCAGCAGCTTAATCGGGACAGGGCGCACTGAAGCTTTCTTT. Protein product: CASSLIGTGRTEAFF. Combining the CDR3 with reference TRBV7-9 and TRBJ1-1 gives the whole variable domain DTGVSQNPRHKITKRGQNVTFRCDPISEHNRLYWYRQTLGQGPEFLTYFQNEAQLEKSRLLSDRFSAERPKGSFSTLEIQRTEQGDSAMYLCASSLIGTGRTEAFFGQGTRLTVV.

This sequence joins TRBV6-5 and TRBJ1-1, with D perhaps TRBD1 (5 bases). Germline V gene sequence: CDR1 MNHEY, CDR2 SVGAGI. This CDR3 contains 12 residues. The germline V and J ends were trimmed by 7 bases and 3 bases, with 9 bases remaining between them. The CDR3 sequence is CASNRGDTEAFF. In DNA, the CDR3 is TGTGCCAGCAATAGGGGTGACACTGAAGCTTTCTTT.

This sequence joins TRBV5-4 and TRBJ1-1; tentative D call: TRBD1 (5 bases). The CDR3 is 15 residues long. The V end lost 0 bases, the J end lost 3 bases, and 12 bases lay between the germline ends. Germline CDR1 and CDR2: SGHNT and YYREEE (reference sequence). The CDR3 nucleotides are TGTGCCAGCAGCTTGGCCAGCAGGGTGTACACTGAAGCTTTCTTT. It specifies CASSLASRVYTEAFF.

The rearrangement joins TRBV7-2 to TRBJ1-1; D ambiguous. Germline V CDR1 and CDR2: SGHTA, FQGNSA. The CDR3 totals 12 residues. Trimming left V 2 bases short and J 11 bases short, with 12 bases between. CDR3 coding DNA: TGTGCCAGCAGCTTATTCCCCGGTCGGGCTTTCTTT. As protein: CASSLFPGRAFF.

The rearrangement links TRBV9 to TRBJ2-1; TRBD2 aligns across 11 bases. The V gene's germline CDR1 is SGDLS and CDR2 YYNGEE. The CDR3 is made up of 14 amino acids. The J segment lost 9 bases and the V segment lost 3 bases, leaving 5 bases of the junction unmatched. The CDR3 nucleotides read TGTGCCAGCAGCGCGAGTCTAGCGGGAGGTGAGCAGTTCTTC. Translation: CASSASLAGGEQFF.

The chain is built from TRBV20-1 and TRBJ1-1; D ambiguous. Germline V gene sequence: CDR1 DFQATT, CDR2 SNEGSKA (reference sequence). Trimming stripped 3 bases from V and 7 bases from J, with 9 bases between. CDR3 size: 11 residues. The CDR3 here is CSASPRVEAFF. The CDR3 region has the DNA TGCAGTGCTAGCCCCCGGGTTGAAGCTTTCTTT.

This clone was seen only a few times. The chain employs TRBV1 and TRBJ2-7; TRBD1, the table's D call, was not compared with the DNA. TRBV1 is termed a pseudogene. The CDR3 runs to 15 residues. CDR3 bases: TGCACCAGCACGCGCATCGGACAGGTATCCTACGAGCAGTACTTC. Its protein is CTSTRIGQVSYEQYF.

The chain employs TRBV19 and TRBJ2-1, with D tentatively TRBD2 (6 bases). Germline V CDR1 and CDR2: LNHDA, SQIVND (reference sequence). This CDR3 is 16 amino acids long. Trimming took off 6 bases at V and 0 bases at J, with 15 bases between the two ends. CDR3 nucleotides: TGTGCCAGTAGGAAGGTAGGAGGGAGCTCCTACAATGAGCAGTTCTTC. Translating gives CASRKVGGSSYNEQFF.

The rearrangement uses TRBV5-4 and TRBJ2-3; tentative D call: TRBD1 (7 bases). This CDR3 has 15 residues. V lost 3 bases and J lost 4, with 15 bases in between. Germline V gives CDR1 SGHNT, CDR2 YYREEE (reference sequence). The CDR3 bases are TGTGCCAGCAGCTCTAAAGGAGGGGGCCCAGATACGCAGTATTTT. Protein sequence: CASSSKGGGPDTQYF. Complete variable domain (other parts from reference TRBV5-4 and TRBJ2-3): ETGVTQSPTHLIKTRGQQVTLRCSSQSGHNTVSWYQQALGQGPQFIFQYYREEENGRGNFPPRFSGLQFPNYSSELNVNALELDDSALYLCASSSKGGGPDTQYFGPGTRLTVL.

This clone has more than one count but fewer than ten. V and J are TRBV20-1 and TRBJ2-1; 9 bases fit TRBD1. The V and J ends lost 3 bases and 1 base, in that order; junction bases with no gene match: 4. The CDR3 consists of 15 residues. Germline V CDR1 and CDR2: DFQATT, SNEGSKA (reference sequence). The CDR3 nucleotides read TGCAGTGCTAGTTTAGGGACAGGGTCCTACAATGAGCAGTTCTTC. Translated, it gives CSASLGTGSYNEQFF.

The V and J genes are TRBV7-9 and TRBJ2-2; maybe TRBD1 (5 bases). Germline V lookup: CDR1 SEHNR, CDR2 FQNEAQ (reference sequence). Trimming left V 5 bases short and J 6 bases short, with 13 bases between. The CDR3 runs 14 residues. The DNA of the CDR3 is TGTGCCAGCAGCACAGGACACGCCGCCGGGGAGCTGTTTTTT. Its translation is CASSTGHAAGELFF. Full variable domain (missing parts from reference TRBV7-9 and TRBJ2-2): DTGVSQNPRHKITKRGQNVTFRCDPISEHNRLYWYRQTLGQGPEFLTYFQNEAQLEKSRLLSDRFSAERPKGSFSTLEIQRTEQGDSAMYLCASSTGHAAGELFFGEGSRLTVL.

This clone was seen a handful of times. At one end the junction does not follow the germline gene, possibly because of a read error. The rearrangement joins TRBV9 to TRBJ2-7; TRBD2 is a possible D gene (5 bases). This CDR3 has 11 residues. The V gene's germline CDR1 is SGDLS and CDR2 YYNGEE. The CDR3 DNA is TGTGCCAGCAGCGTCGGGGATGAGCAGCACTTC. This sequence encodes CASSVGDEQHF. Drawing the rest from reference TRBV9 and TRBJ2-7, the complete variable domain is DSGVTQTPKHLITATGQRVTLRCSPRSGDLSVYWYQQSLDQGLQFLIQYYNGEERAKGNILERFSAQQFPDLHSELNLSSLELGDSALYFCASSVGDEQHFGPGTRLTVT.

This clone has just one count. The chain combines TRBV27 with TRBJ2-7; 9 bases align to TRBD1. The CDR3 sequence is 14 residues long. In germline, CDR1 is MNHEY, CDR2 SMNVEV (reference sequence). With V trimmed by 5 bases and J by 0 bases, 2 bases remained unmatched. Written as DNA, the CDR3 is TGTGCCAGCAGTATGACAGGGGGCTCCTACGAGCAGTACTTC. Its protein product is CASSMTGGSYEQYF.

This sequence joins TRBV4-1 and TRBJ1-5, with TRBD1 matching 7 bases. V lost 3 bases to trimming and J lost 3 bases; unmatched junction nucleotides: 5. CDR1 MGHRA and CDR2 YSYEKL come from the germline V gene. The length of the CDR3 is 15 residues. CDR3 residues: CASSQPDRPNQPQHF. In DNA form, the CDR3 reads TGCGCCAGCAGCCAGCCGGACAGGCCCAATCAGCCCCAGCATTTT.

The CDR3 protein is CASSTRTVRGTGELFF. In DNA form, the CDR3 reads TGTGCCAGCAGCACCCGGACAGTGCGCGGGACCGGGGAGCTGTTTTTT. This chain joins TRBV9 and TRBJ2-2; D might be TRBD1 (6 bases). V was pared by 4 bases and J by 5 bases, with 18 bases between. The V gene's germline CDR1 is SGDLS and CDR2 YYNGEE. This CDR3 is built from 16 residues.

CDR3: CSASLGNTEAFF. The CDR3 bases are TGCAGTGCTAGTCTAGGGAACACTGAAGCTTTCTTT. V and J are TRBV20-1 and TRBJ1-1, with D unresolved. V lost 3 bases and J lost 1, with 6 bases in between. This CDR3 is 12 amino acids long. Germline V gene lookup returns CDR1 DFQATT and CDR2 SNEGSKA (reference sequence).

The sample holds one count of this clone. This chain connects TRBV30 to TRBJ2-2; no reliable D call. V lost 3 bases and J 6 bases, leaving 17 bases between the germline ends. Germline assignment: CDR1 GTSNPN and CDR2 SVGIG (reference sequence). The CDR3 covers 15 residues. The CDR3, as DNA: TGTGCCTGGAGGGCGACTGGAACGCGACCCGGGGAGCTGTTTTTT. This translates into CAWRATGTRPGELFF.

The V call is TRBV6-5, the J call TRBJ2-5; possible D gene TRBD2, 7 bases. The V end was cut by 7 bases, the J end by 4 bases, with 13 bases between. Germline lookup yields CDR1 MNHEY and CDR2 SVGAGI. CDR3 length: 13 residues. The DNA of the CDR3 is TGTGCCAGCACCCACGGGGGGCGAGAGACCCAGTACTTC. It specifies CASTHGGRETQYF.

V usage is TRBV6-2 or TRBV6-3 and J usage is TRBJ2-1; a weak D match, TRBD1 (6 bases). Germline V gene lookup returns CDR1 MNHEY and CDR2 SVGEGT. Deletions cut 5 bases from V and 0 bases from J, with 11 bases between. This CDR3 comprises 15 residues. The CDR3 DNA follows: TGTGCCAGCAGTCTGGACAGCTACTCCTACAATGAGCAGTTCTTC. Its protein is CASSLDSYSYNEQFF.

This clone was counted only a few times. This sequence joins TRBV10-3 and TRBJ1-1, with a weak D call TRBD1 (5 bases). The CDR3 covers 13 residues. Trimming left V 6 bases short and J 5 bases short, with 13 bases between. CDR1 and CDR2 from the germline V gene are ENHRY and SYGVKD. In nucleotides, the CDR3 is TGTGCCATCAGCGACAGTCTAGGGACTGAAGCTTTCTTT. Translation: CAISDSLGTEAFF.